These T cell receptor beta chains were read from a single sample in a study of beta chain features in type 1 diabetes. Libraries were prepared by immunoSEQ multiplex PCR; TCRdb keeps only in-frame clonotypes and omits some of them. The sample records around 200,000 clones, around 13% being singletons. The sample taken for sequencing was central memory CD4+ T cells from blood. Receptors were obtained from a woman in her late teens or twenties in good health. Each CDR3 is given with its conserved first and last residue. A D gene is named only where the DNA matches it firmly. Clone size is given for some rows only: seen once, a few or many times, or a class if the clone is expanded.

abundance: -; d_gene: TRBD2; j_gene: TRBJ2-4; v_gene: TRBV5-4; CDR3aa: CASSPPRLAGAANIQYF; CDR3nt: TGTGCCAGCAGCCCGCCCCGACTAGCGGGAGCGGCAAACATTCAGTACTTC
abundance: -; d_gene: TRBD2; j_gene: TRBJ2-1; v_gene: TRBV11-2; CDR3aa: CASSSRLAGVFNEQFF; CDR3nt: TGTGCCAGCAGCTCGCGACTAGCGGGGGTTTTTAATGAGCAGTTCTTC
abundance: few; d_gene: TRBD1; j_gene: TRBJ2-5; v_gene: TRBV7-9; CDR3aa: CASSLDRGRETQYF; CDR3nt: TGTGCCAGCAGCTTAGACAGGGGGAGAGAGACCCAGTACTTC
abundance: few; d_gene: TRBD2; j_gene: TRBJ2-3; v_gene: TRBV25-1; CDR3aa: CASSSGTFTDTQYF; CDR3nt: TGTGCCAGCAGTAGCGGGACCTTCACAGATACGCAGTATTTT
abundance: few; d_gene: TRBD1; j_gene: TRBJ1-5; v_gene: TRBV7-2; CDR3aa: CASSLLSRGSSQPQHF; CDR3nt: TGTGCCAGCAGCTTACTCTCCAGGGGGAGTAGTCAGCCCCAGCATTTT
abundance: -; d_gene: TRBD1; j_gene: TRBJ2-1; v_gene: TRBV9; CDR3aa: CASSAGDSSYNEQFF; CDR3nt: TGTGCCAGCAGCGCCGGGGACAGCTCCTACAATGAGCAGTTCTTC
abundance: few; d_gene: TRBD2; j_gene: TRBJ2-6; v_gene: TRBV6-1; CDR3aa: CASSEPAGARGSGANVLTF; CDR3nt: TGTGCCAGCAGTGAACCAGCGGGAGCCCGCGGCTCTGGGGCCAACGTCCTGACTTTC
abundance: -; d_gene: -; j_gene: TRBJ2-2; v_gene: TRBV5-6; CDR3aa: CASRTAPGSTGELFF; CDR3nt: TGTGCCAGCAGAACCGCGCCGGGTAGCACCGGGGAGCTGTTTTTT
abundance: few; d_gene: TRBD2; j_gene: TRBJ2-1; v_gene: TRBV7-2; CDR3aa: CASSPARSGRGYEQFF; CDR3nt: TGTGCCAGCAGCCCCGCGAGGAGCGGGAGGGGATATGAGCAGTTCTTC
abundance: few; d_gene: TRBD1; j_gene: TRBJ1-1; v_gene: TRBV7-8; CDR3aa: CASSLRGRTEAFF; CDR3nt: TGTGCCAGCAGCCTCAGGGGGAGAACTGAAGCTTTCTTT
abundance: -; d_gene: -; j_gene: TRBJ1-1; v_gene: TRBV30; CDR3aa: CAWKKVTMNTEAFF; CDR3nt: TGTGCCTGGAAAAAGGTAACTATGAACACTGAAGCTTTCTTT
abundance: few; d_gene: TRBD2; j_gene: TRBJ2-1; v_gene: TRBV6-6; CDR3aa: CASIGLAGGEQFF; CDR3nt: TGTGCCAGCATAGGACTAGCGGGAGGTGAGCAGTTCTTC
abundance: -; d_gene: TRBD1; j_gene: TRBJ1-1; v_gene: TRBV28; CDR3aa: CASGQGQGSSTEAFF; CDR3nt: TGTGCCAGCGGACAGGGACAGGGTTCGAGCACTGAAGCTTTCTTT
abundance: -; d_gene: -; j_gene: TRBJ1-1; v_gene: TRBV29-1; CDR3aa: CSVESRLLNTEAFF; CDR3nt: TGCAGCGTTGAGTCGAGACTCTTGAACACTGAAGCTTTCTTT
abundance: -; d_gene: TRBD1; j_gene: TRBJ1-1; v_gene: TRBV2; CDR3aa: CASTGTALNTEAFF; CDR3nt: TGTGCCAGCACTGGGACAGCCCTTAACACTGAAGCTTTCTTT
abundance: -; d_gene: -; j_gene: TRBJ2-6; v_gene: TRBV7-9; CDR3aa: CASSLEPSGANVLTF; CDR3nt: TGTGCCAGCAGCTTAGAGCCCTCTGGGGCCAACGTCCTGACTTTC
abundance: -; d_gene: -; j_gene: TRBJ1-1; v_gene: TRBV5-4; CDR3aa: CASSLAGTLNTEAFF; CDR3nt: TGTGCCAGCAGCTTGGCCGGGACTCTGAACACTGAAGCTTTCTTT
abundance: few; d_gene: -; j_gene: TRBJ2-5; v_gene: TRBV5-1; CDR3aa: CASSLGGTGKQETQYF; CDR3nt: TGCGCCAGCAGCTTGGGAGGGACTGGCAAACAAGAGACCCAGTACTTC
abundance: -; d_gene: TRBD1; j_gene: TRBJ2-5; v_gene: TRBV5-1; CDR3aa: CASSSATGTGAETQYF; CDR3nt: TGCGCCAGCAGCTCCGCTACCGGGACAGGGGCAGAGACCCAGTACTTC
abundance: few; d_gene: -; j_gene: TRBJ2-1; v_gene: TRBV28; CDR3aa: CASTRSFGEQFF; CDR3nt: TGTGCCAGCACCCGATCCTTCGGTGAGCAGTTCTTC
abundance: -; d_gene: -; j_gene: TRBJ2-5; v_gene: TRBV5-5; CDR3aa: CASSSSSGGGETQYF; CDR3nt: TGTGCCAGCAGCTCATCTAGCGGAGGGGGGGAGACCCAGTACTTC
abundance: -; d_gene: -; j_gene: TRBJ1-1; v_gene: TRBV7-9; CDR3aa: CASSLVMNTEAFF; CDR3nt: TGTGCCAGCAGCTTAGTTATGAACACTGAAGCTTTCTTT
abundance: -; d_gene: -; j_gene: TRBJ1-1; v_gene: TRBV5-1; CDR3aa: CASSLNTNTEAFF; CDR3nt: TGCGCCAGCAGCTTAAACACGAACACTGAAGCTTTCTTT
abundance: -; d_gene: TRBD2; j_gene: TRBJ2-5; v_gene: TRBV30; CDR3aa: CAWSVPAGGETQYF; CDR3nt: TGTGCCTGGAGTGTGCCAGCGGGAGGAGAGACCCAGTACTTC
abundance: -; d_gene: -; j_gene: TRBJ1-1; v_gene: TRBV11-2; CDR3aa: CASSLRGDPNTEAFF; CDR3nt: TGTGCCAGCAGCCTACGGGGGGACCCGAACACTGAAGCTTTCTTT
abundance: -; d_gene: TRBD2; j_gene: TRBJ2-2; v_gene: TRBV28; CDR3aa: CASSSLAGGFTGELFF; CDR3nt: TGTGCCAGCAGTTCCCTAGCGGGAGGTTTCACCGGGGAGCTGTTTTTT
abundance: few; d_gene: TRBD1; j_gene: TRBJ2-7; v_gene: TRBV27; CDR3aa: CASSLWTGNHEQYF; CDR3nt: TGTGCCAGCAGTTTATGGACAGGTAACCACGAGCAGTACTTC
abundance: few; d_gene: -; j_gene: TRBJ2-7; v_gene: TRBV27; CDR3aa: CASSLRQGRHEQYF; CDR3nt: TGTGCCAGCAGTTTAAGGCAGGGTCGACACGAGCAGTACTTC
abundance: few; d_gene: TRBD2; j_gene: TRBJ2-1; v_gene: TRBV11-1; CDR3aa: CASSLRTGGRTYNEQFF; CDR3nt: TGTGCCAGCAGCTTACGTACGGGGGGGAGAACCTACAATGAGCAGTTCTTC
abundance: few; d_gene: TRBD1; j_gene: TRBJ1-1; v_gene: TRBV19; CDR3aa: CASSKQRGRTEAFF; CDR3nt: TGTGCCAGTAGTAAGCAAAGGGGGCGAACTGAAGCTTTCTTT
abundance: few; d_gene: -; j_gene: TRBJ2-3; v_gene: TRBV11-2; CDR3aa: CASSFGVTDTQYF; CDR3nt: TGTGCCAGCAGCTTCGGGGTCACAGATACGCAGTATTTT
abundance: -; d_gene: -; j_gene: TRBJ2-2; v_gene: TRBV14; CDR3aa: CASSQDRPNTGELFF; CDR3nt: TGTGCCAGCAGCCAGGACAGACCGAACACCGGGGAGCTGTTTTTT
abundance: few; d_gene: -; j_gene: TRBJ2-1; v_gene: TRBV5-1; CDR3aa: CASSGHANRARIDEQFF; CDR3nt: TGCGCCAGCAGCGGTCACGCGAACAGGGCTCGTATTGATGAGCAGTTCTTC
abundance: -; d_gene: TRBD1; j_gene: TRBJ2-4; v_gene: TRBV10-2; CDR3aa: CASSESQGRAKNIQYF; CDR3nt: TGCGCCAGCAGTGAGTCACAGGGGAGAGCCAAAAACATTCAGTACTTC
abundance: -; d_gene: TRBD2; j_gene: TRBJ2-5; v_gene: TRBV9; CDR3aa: CASSVGGLAGGQETQYF; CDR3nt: TGTGCCAGCAGCGTAGGAGGGCTAGCGGGAGGGCAAGAGACCCAGTACTTC
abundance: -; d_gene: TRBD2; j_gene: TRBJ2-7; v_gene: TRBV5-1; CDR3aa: CASMFGGAGGNYEQYF; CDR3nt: TGCGCCAGCATGTTCGGGGGGGCGGGAGGTAACTACGAGCAGTACTTC
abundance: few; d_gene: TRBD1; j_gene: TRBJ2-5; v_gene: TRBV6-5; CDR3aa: CASSRDRREGETQYF; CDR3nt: TGTGCCAGCAGTCGGGACAGAAGAGAAGGAGAGACCCAGTACTTC
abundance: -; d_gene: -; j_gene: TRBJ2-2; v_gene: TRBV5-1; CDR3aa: CASSLERVQSTGELFF; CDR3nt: TGCGCCAGCAGCTTGGAGAGGGTCCAGTCCACCGGGGAGCTGTTTTTT
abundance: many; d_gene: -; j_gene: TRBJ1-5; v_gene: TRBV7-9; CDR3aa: CASSPGGAPLVQPQHF; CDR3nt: TGTGCCAGCAGCCCGGGAGGTGCCCCTCTCGTTCAGCCCCAGCATTTT
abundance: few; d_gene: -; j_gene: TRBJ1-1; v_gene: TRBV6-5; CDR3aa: CASSQDSHEAFF; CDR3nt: TGTGCCAGCAGTCAGGACAGTCATGAAGCTTTCTTT
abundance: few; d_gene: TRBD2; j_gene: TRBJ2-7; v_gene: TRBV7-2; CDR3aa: CASGLGTSGLAYEQYF; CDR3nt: TGTGCCAGCGGTTTGGGGACTAGCGGGTTAGCCTACGAGCAGTACTTC
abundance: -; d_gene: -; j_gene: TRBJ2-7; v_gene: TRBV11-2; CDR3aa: CASSLGGLGAREQYF; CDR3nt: TGTGCCAGCAGCTTAGGTGGTCTGGGGGCGAGGGAGCAGTACTTC
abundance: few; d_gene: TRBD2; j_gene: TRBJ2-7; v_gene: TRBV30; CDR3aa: CAWSSGLAGYEQYF; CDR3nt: TGTGCCTGGAGTTCGGGACTAGCGGGTTACGAGCAGTACTTC
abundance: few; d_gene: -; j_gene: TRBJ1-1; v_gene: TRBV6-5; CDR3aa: CASRWGGNTEAFF; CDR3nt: TGTGCCAGCAGATGGGGAGGGAACACTGAAGCTTTCTTT
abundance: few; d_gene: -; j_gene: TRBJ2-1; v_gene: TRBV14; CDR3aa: CASSQGQNSYNEQFF; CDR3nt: TGTGCCAGCAGCCAAGGACAAAACTCCTACAATGAGCAGTTCTTC
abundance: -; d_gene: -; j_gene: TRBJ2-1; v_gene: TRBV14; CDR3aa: CASSHNPGQPYNEQFF; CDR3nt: TGTGCCAGCAGCCATAATCCGGGACAACCTTACAATGAGCAGTTCTTC
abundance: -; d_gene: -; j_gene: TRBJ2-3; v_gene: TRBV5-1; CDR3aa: CASKTGDWADTQYF; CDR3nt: TGCGCCAGCAAAACGGGAGATTGGGCAGATACGCAGTATTTT
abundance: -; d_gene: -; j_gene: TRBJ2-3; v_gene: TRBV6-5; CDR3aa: CASSYSFSGATDTQYF; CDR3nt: TGTGCCAGCAGTTACTCTTTCAGCGGCGCTACAGATACGCAGTATTTT
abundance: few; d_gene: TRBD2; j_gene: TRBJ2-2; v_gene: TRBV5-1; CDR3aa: CASSETSGTGELFF; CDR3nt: TGCGCCAGCAGCGAGACTAGCGGCACCGGGGAGCTGTTTTTT
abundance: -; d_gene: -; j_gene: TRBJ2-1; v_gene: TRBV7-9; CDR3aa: CASSLNNYNEQFF; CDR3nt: TGTGCCAGCAGCTTAAATAACTACAATGAGCAGTTCTTC
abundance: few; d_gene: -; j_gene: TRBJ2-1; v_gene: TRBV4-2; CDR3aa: CASSQAGLGNEQFF; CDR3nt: TGTGCCAGCAGCCAAGCGGGACTCGGCAATGAGCAGTTCTTC
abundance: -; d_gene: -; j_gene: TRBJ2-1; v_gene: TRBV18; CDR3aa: CASFATLSYNEQFF; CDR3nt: TGTGCCAGCTTTGCGACTTTGTCCTACAATGAGCAGTTCTTC